This T cell receptor (beta chain) was sequenced for a study of regulatory T cells in long-lasting Graves disease. Study-level background: Graves' patients with a new diagnosis had received antithyroid drugs under 3 months.

Time point described: newly diagnosed GD, antithyroid drugs for less than 3 months. After RNA was extracted from PBMCs, the TCR library was made from it. Patients met American Thyroid Association criteria for Graves' disease. Arm-PCR of CDR3 regions and iRepertoire HTBI primers were the basis on which TCR beta libraries were built. MiXCR, applied by TCRdb to the multiplex PCR reads, yields one record per CDR3 protein. The table shows fewer than 550,000 distinct CDR3 sequences, with about 16% occurring only once. The CDR3 extends over 14 amino acids. With V trimmed by 6 bases and J by 4 bases, 5 bases remained unmatched. Study-wide points: Sharing of public clonotypes was greater in persistent patients (about 3,000) than in new patients (approximately 940).

This clonotype has only a few counts. Its matching antigen is unknown. These same data were also listed under a study on T cells in Graves' hyperthyroidism and ophthalmopathy. That work contributes: With a duration under 2 months, the hyperthyroidism was newly diagnosed in patients aged 18 to 65.

This clonotype was sampled from a woman aged 35-65 years with Graves disease. The V gene is TRBV12-3 or TRBV12-4, the J gene TRBJ1-5, with 8 positions matching TRBD1. The source was peripheral blood mononuclear cells (PBMCs), collected at new diagnosis, from a patient treated with antithyroid drugs. The CDR3 is CASRIQGGNQPQHF. In DNA form, the CDR3 reads TGTGCCAGCAGAATACAGGGGGGAAATCAGCCCCAGCATTTT.